This TCR beta chain stems from a study of read filtering for tumor transcriptome and immune sequencing. About the research overall: Whole-transcriptome libraries were prepared after DNase treatment. IR-seq gave about 4.05 to 11 million TCR reads per sample; RNA-seq gave about 80 to 1273. Points from the study as a whole: Single-read clonotypes: about 81.9% of IR-seq clonotypes (about 3.5% of reads), around three quarters of RNA-seq clonotypes (under 50% of reads).

This clonotype was observed many times. Antigen: not known. At the time of active disease, bone marrow was collected from every patient. Molecular barcoded adaptors covering alpha/delta and beta/gamma chains were used on roughly 400 ng RNA. In TCRdb, the reads were re-called with MiXCR into one record per CDR3 protein. The sample lists 35,000 to 45,000 distinct CDR3 sequences; roughly an eighth were seen once. This clonotype was sampled from a donor at least 40 years old with multiple myeloma. Sequencing was done on a sample of a population of CD138-negative cells sorted from bone marrow.

DNA of the CDR3: TGCGCCAGCAGCCCGGCGGGACTAGCTATGGAGACCCAGTACTTC. Encoded protein: CASSPAGLAMETQYF. The chain employs TRBV5-1 and TRBJ2-5; 9 bases map to TRBD2. J was trimmed by 5 bases and V by 4 bases; bases with no gene match: 9. CDR3 length: 15 residues. Per germline, CDR1 SGHRS and CDR2 YFSETQ.